One sample yielded the 14 T cell receptor beta chains listed below, sequenced in a study of blood T cell repertoires in COVID-19 (dated by TCRdb to 2018 to 2021). The protocol used for the library was the immunoSEQ multiplex PCR assay. In TCRdb, the immuneACCESS table is reduced to in-frame sequences with V and J assigned. These tables do not hold every clone; where another copy was compared, an unresolved V gene accounts for under half, and the others remain unexplained. Present in this sample are hundreds of thousands of clones, 65% to 90% of which were seen just once. The ten largest clones add up to 4.7% of the sample. The material sequenced was peripheral blood. All receptors derive from a woman aged 70-85 years with acute or convalescent COVID-19.

The CDR3 DNA reads TGTGCCTGGAGTCCCCTGGTTGGCGGTAGCTATGGCTACACCTTC. This gives the protein CAWSPLVGGSYGYTF. The chain recombines TRBV30 with TRBJ1-2; unclear D gene. V was trimmed by 2 bases and J by 4 bases, leaving 17 bases between them. The CDR3 is 15 residues long. Germline loops: CDR1 GTSNPN, CDR2 SVGIG (reference sequence).

This chain joins TRBV30 and TRBJ2-3; D is unclear. Trimming stripped 0 bases from V and 9 bases from J, with 7 bases between. The CDR3 has 11 residues. Looked up from germline, CDR1 is GTSNPN and CDR2 is SVGIG (reference sequence). CDR3 sequence: CAWSVGDTQYF. The CDR3 DNA reads as TGTGCCTGGAGTGTAGGAGACACGCAGTATTTT.

This clone showed up just a few times. The rearrangement uses TRBV2 and TRBJ2-2, with D possibly being TRBD1 (6 bases). Germline V gene sequence: CDR1 SNHLY, CDR2 FYNNEI. CDR3 length: 10 residues. Trimming removed 8 bases from V and 10 bases from J, with 8 bases in between. The CDR3 coding sequence is TGTGCCAGCGGACAGCCGGAGCTGTTTTTT. As protein: CASGQPELFF.

The CDR3 bases are TGCGCCAGCAGCCCCGAAGGGGGTGGTGGCAATCAGCCCCAGCATTTT. It codes for CASSPEGGGGNQPQHF. This chain joins TRBV4-1 and TRBJ1-5; D is possibly TRBD1 (6 bases). Germline-derived CDR1 and CDR2 are MGHRA and YSYEKL. With 4 bases removed from V and 2 bases from J, the gap between germline ends came to 15 bases. This CDR3 comprises 16 residues.

This chain connects TRBV10-3 to TRBJ1-6; 7 bases map to TRBD1. CDR3 length equals 13 residues. The germline V gene has CDR1 ENHRY and CDR2 SYGVKD. Germline trimming cut 10 bases from V and 6 bases from J; bases unmatched to any gene: 6. CDR3 nucleotide sequence: TGTGCCACCGGGACAGACGGTAATTCACCCCTCCACTTT. Translated: CATGTDGNSPLHF.

This chain connects TRBV27 to TRBJ2-5; D call uncertain. V was pared by 3 bases and J by 1 base, with 9 bases between. This CDR3 has 14 amino acids. CDR1 MNHEY and CDR2 SMNVEV come from the germline V gene (reference sequence). CDR3 in DNA: TGTGCCAGCAGTTTTTGGCCCCCCCAAGAGACCCAGTACTTC. It encodes CASSFWPPQETQYF.

The chain links TRBV15 to TRBJ1-2, with D possibly matching TRBD1 (6 bases). The CDR3 totals 14 residues. CDR1 and CDR2 from the germline V gene are LNHNV and YYDKDF (reference sequence). Between the trimmed V and J ends, which lost 3 bases and 7 bases, there was a span of 15 bases. The CDR3 nucleotides read TGTGCCACCAGCAGGACAAGACAGGATCCTGGCTACACCTTC. Its protein is CATSRTRQDPGYTF.

The chain combines TRBV11-2 with TRBJ1-1; possibly TRBD1 for D (5 bases). V was cut by 2 bases and J by 8 bases, with 9 bases left in between. The germline V gene has CDR1 SGHAT and CDR2 FQNNGV. The CDR3 runs to 12 residues. CDR3 bases: TGTGCCAGCAGCTTATTTGGGGCAGAAGCTTTCTTT. Protein sequence: CASSLFGAEAFF.

This clone was seen a few times. The chain combines TRBV7-9 with TRBJ1-5, with 7 nucleotides matching TRBD1. Germline CDR1 reads SEHNR; CDR2 reads FQNEAQ (reference sequence). CDR3 size: 15 residues. V was clipped by 6 bases and J by 5 bases; unmatched bases: 10. The CDR3 sequence is CASSTDRVIHQPQHF. The CDR3 region has the DNA TGTGCCAGCAGTACCGACAGGGTGATACATCAGCCCCAGCATTTT.

V and J are TRBV19 and TRBJ2-3, with 9 bases identical to TRBD2. With 6 bases clipped from V and 4 bases from J, the junction kept 8 bases outside the gene matches. There are 15 residues in the CDR3. Germline V lookup: CDR1 LNHDA, CDR2 SQIVND (reference sequence). The CDR3 bases are TGTGCCAGTAGCGTCCTCGCGGGGGGGCCAGATACGCAGTATTTT. Translation gives CASSVLAGGPDTQYF. The whole variable domain, filled in from reference TRBV19 and TRBJ2-3, reads DGGITQSPKYLFRKEGQNVTLSCEQNLNHDAMYWYRQDPGQGLRLIYYSQIVNDFQKGDIAEGYSVSREKKESFPLTVTSAQKNPTAFYLCASSVLAGGPDTQYFGPGTRLTVL.

This clone showed up just once. The chain joins TRBV7-2 to TRBJ2-2; no firm D call. CDR1 is SGHTA, CDR2 FQGNSA, per germline. The V gene lost 2 bases and the J gene lost 5 bases, with 12 bases spanning the gap. The CDR3 has 15 residues. The CDR3 loop reads CASSLMGWVTGELFF. The CDR3 DNA reads as TGTGCCAGCAGCTTAATGGGCTGGGTAACCGGGGAGCTGTTTTTT. Filled out from reference TRBV7-2 and TRBJ2-2, the complete variable domain reads GAGVSQSPSNKVTEKGKDVELRCDPISGHTALYWYRQSLGQGLEFLIYFQGNSAPDKSGLPSDRFSAERTGGSVSTLTIQRTQQEDSAVYLCASSLMGWVTGELFFGEGSRLTVL.

This clone was detected only a few times. J is TRBJ1-2 and V is TRBV7-9, with a tentative D call TRBD1 (5 bases). Trimming left V 6 bases short and J 8 bases short, with 19 bases between. The CDR3 spans 14 residues. The germline CDR1 and CDR2 sequences are SEHNR and FQNEAQ (reference sequence). The CDR3 DNA follows: TGTGCCAGCAGGCAAACTGGGGCCCAGGGCGGCTACACCTTC. Translating it yields CASRQTGAQGGYTF.

The sample holds a few counts of this clone. The rearrangement joins TRBV4-1 to TRBJ1-6, with 8 bases aligning to TRBD1. V gave up 10 bases and J gave up 9 bases; unmatched junction bases: 14. In germline, CDR1 is MGHRA, CDR2 YSYEKL. The CDR3 totals 15 residues. The CDR3 spells CANTQGGALSSPLHF. CDR3 nucleotides: TGCGCCAACACACAGGGGGGCGCGTTGAGTTCACCCCTCCACTTT.

The chain joins TRBV5-1 to TRBJ2-7; 7 nucleotides align to TRBD1. The CDR3 is 13 residues long. Trimming cost V 4 bases and J 5 bases; bases outside gene matches: 6. Germline loops: CDR1 SGHRS, CDR2 YFSETQ. CDR3 in DNA: TGCGCCAGCAGCCATCCCGACAGGGACGAGCAGTACTTC. Translation gives CASSHPDRDEQYF.